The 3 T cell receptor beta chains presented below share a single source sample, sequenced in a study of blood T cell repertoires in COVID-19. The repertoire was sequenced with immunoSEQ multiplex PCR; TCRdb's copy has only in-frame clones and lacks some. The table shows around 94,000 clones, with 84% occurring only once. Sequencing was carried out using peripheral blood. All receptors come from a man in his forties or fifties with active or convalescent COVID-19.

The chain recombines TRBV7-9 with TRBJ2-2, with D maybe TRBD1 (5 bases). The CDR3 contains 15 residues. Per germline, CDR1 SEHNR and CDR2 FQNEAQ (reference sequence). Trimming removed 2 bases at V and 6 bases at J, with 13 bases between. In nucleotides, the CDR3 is TGTGCCAGCAGCTTACAGGCAGGGAAGCCCGGGGAGCTGTTTTTT. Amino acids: CASSLQAGKPGELFF.

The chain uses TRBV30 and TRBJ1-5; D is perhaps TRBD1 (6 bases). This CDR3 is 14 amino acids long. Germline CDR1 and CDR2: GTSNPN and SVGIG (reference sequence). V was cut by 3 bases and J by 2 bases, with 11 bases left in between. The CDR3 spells CAWRAGVGNQPQHF. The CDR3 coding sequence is TGTGCCTGGAGAGCAGGGGTAGGCAATCAGCCCCAGCATTTT.

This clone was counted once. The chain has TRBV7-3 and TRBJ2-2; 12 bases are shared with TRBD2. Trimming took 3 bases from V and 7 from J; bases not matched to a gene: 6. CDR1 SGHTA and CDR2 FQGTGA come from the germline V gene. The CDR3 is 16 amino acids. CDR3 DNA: TGTGCCAGCAGCTTTGGACTAGCGGGGACGGGCGGGGAGCTGTTTTTT. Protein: CASSFGLAGTGGELFF.